These T cell receptor beta chains were read from a single sample in a study of technical replicates of blood from four donors. Only in-frame clones appear in the TCRdb table, and some are missing; sequencing was by immunoSEQ multiplex PCR. This table has over 60,000 clones, 93% appearing once. The source material was T cells isolated from PBMCs. The receptors shown here come from a human donor in good health. Each CDR3 is given with its conserved first and last residue. D genes are given only for firm matches. Clone size is given for some rows only: seen once, a few or many times, or a class if the clone is expanded.

d_gene	abundance	v_gene	len	j_gene	CDR3aa	CDR3nt
NA	NA	TRBV4-1	16	TRBJ1-4	CASSQVPVATNEKLFF	TGCGCCAGCAGCCAAGTTCCTGTCGCAACTAATGAAAAACTGTTTTTT
TRBD1	NA	TRBV7-7	15	TRBJ2-5	CASSGPEGAQETQYF	TGTGCCAGCAGCGGCCCCGAGGGGGCCCAAGAGACCCAGTACTTC
NA	NA	TRBV11-2	14	TRBJ2-2	CASSLVAGSGELFF	TGTGCCAGCAGCTTAGTGGCAGGGTCCGGGGAGCTGTTTTTT
NA	NA	TRBV14	15	TRBJ1-1	CASSQVGIMNTEAFF	TGTGCCAGCAGCCAAGTCGGGATTATGAACACTGAAGCTTTCTTT
NA	NA	TRBV13	13	TRBJ1-1	CASSLSMNTEAFF	TGTGCCAGCTCGTTATCTATGAACACTGAAGCTTTCTTT
NA	NA	TRBV19	15	TRBJ1-1	CASSRREDFNTEAFF	TGTGCCAGTAGTAGGAGGGAGGATTTCAACACTGAAGCTTTCTTT
NA	NA	TRBV9	17	TRBJ2-6	CASSAVGAGSGANVLTF	TGTGCCAGCAGCGCCGTCGGTGCTGGCTCTGGGGCCAACGTCCTGACTTTC
NA	NA	TRBV4-2	14	TRBJ2-2	CASSAGQIAGELFF	TGTGCCAGCAGCGCGGGACAGATCGCCGGGGAGCTGTTTTTT
TRBD2	NA	TRBV5-1	13	TRBJ2-5	CASSKSGEETQYF	TGCGCCAGCAGTAAGAGCGGGGAGGAGACCCAGTACTTC
TRBD1	NA	TRBV4-1	15	TRBJ1-5	CASSQGQGYNQPQHF	TGCGCCAGCAGCCAAGGACAGGGTTACAATCAGCCCCAGCATTTT
NA	NA	TRBV6-5	14	TRBJ1-2	CASSYSRANYGYTF	TGTGCCAGCAGTTACTCCAGAGCGAACTATGGCTACACCTTC
TRBD1	NA	TRBV5-1	14	TRBJ1-5	CASSLAGGGQPQHF	TGCGCCAGCAGCTTGGCAGGGGGCGGTCAGCCCCAGCATTTT
TRBD2	NA	TRBV14	16	TRBJ2-2	CASSRYSGGNTGELFF	TGTGCCAGCAGCCGTTATAGCGGGGGAAACACCGGGGAGCTGTTTTTT
TRBD1	NA	TRBV10-3	17	TRBJ1-1	CAIRDRGADIENTEAFF	TGTGCCATCAGAGACAGGGGCGCAGATATTGAGAACACTGAAGCTTTCTTT
NA	NA	TRBV18	16	TRBJ1-1	CASSPRTPTRDTEAFF	TGTGCCAGCTCACCGCGGACTCCGACAAGGGACACTGAAGCTTTCTTT
NA	NA	TRBV10-3	12	TRBJ2-3	CAISGRPDTQYF	TGTGCCATCAGTGGGAGGCCAGATACGCAGTATTTT
NA	NA	TRBV30	12	TRBJ1-1	CAWSPLPREAFF	TGTGCCTGGAGTCCCCTCCCCAGGGAAGCTTTCTTT
NA	NA	TRBV7-9	13	TRBJ2-1	CASSLGDGILPFF	TGTGCCAGCAGCTTGGGAGACGGGATACTTCCGTTCTTC
TRBD1	NA	TRBV9	15	TRBJ2-7	CASSVERTGRSEQYF	TGTGCCAGCAGCGTAGAGCGGACAGGGAGGTCCGAGCAGTACTTC
NA	NA	TRBV6-5	13	TRBJ1-6	CASNTRGNSPLHF	TGTGCCAGCAACACAAGGGGTAATTCACCCCTCCACTTT
TRBD2	NA	TRBV11-2	18	TRBJ2-1	CASSSHQRKRGGPNEQFF	TGTGCCAGCAGCTCACACCAGCGAAAGCGGGGCGGCCCAAATGAGCAGTTCTTC
TRBD1	NA	TRBV7-9	14	TRBJ1-2	CASTQTGANYGYTF	TGTGCCAGCACCCAGACAGGGGCTAACTATGGCTACACCTTC
NA	once	TRBV6-1	15	TRBJ2-7	CASSERGASRYEQYF	TGTGCCAGCAGTGAACGGGGGGCGTCTCGGTACGAGCAGTACTTC
TRBD2	NA	TRBV2	12	TRBJ2-7	CASISGTYEQYF	TGTGCCAGTATCAGCGGGACCTACGAGCAGTACTTC
TRBD2	NA	TRBV6-5	15	TRBJ2-5	CASSPNRGGGETQYF	TGTGCCAGCAGCCCGAACCGGGGCGGGGGAGAGACCCAGTACTTC
TRBD1	once	TRBV18	15	TRBJ2-7	CASSQQGAGVREQYF	TGTGCCAGCTCCCAACAGGGGGCTGGAGTGAGGGAGCAGTACTTC
TRBD1	NA	TRBV7-6	16	TRBJ2-5	CASRSSPQGQGETQYF	TGTGCCAGCAGATCTAGCCCCCAAGGACAGGGAGAGACCCAGTACTTC
TRBD1	once	TRBV13	14	TRBJ2-2	CASTGGRGTGELFF	TGTGCCAGTACAGGGGGGCGAGGCACCGGGGAGCTGTTTTTT
NA	NA	TRBV6-5	15	TRBJ2-1	CASSAGFQTYNEQFF	TGTGCCAGCAGCGCGGGATTTCAAACCTACAATGAGCAGTTCTTC
NA	NA	TRBV7-9	13	TRBJ2-2	CASSPRLSGELFF	TGTGCCAGCAGCCCTCGCCTATCCGGGGAGCTGTTTTTT